The rows below give T cell receptor beta chains drawn from one sample of a study of early T cells in non-severe SARS-CoV-2 infection. TCRdb re-called the 5' RACE reads through MiXCR, storing one row per CDR3 protein. The sample records 55,000 to 70,000 distinct CDR3 sequences, 11% being singletons. The sequencing input was whole blood. These receptors all stem from an adult who was a healthcare worker with PCR-confirmed SARS-CoV-2 infection or an uninfected control (not recorded which). Both conserved end residues are part of each CDR3. A D gene is named only where the DNA matches it firmly. Rows may omit the clone size; those that give it use once, few, many or a size class.

d_call j_call v_call clone_size cdr3_nt cdr3_aa
. TRBJ1-1 TRBV28 few TGTGCCAGCAGCCTACCCGCCAGGGCGGAAGCTTTCTTT CASSLPARAEAFF
. TRBJ2-7 TRBV20-1 many TGCAGTGCTAGGGCAGGGACCCACGAGCAGTACTTC CSARAGTHEQYF
TRBD1 TRBJ2-1 TRBV27 few TGTGCCAGCAGTGGAACAGGGGTGGGTAATGAGCAGTTCTTC CASSGTGVGNEQFF
. TRBJ2-5 TRBV6-6 many TGTGCCAGCAAGGATTCGCTAGCCCCATCGGAGACCCAGTACTTC CASKDSLAPSETQYF
TRBD1 TRBJ1-2 TRBV20-1 . TGCAGTGCTAGAGAGGCGGGACAGGGGAGGTTTGGTGATGGCTACACCTTC CSAREAGQGRFGDGYTF
TRBD1 TRBJ1-1 TRBV12-3/TRBV12-4 . TGTGCCAGCAGATCCCGGGACAGGGGTGTCACTGAAGCTTTCTTT CASRSRDRGVTEAFF
TRBD1 TRBJ2-4 TRBV7-2 few TGTGCCAGCAGCCCGGGACAGGGGGCGATTGACATTCAGTACTTC CASSPGQGAIDIQYF
. TRBJ2-5 TRBV6-2/TRBV6-3 many TGTGCCAGCGAGCGGAGGGCCGCAGAGACCCAGTACTTC CASERRAAETQYF
. TRBJ2-1 TRBV20-1 many TGCAGTGCTAGAGATATACTCCATGAGCAGTTCTTC CSARDILHEQFF
. TRBJ2-1 TRBV2 few TGTGCCAGCACCTCGACAGCTTACAATGAGCAGTTCTTC CASTSTAYNEQFF
. TRBJ1-2 TRBV3-1 . TGTGCCAGCAGCCAAGTGGGAGTGTATGGCTACACCTTC CASSQVGVYGYTF
TRBD2 TRBJ2-7 TRBV2 many TGTGCCAGCAGTGCGGGCGGACTAGGATACTTC CASSAGGLGYF
. TRBJ2-5 TRBV7-3 . TGTGCCAGCAGCCCGGACGGCGGGGAGACCCAGTACTTC CASSPDGGETQYF
TRBD2 TRBJ2-3 TRBV7-9 many TGTGCCAGCAGCATAACTAGCGGCCCAGATACGCAGTATTTT CASSITSGPDTQYF
. TRBJ2-1 TRBV2 many TGTGCCAGCATGAGGCTACTCTCCTACAATGAGCAGTTCTTC CASMRLLSYNEQFF
TRBD1 TRBJ1-3 TRBV9 . TGTGCCAGCAGCGTACGTGGGGACAGCCTCTCTGGAAACACCATATATTTT CASSVRGDSLSGNTIYF
. TRBJ2-5 TRBV4-1 many TGCGCCAGCAGCCAAGAGGAGCGGGCAGGAGAGACCCAGTACTTC CASSQEERAGETQYF
TRBD1 TRBJ2-5 TRBV7-9 many TGTGCCAGCAGCACAGGGGGCCTGTACCAAGAGACCCAGTACTTC CASSTGGLYQETQYF
. TRBJ2-1 TRBV15 . TGTGCCACCAGCAGAGATCAGGCCACAGATGAGCAGTTCTTC CATSRDQATDEQFF
. TRBJ1-6 TRBV3-1 . TGTGCCAGCAGGCATGGGAATTCACCCCTCCACTTT CASRHGNSPLHF